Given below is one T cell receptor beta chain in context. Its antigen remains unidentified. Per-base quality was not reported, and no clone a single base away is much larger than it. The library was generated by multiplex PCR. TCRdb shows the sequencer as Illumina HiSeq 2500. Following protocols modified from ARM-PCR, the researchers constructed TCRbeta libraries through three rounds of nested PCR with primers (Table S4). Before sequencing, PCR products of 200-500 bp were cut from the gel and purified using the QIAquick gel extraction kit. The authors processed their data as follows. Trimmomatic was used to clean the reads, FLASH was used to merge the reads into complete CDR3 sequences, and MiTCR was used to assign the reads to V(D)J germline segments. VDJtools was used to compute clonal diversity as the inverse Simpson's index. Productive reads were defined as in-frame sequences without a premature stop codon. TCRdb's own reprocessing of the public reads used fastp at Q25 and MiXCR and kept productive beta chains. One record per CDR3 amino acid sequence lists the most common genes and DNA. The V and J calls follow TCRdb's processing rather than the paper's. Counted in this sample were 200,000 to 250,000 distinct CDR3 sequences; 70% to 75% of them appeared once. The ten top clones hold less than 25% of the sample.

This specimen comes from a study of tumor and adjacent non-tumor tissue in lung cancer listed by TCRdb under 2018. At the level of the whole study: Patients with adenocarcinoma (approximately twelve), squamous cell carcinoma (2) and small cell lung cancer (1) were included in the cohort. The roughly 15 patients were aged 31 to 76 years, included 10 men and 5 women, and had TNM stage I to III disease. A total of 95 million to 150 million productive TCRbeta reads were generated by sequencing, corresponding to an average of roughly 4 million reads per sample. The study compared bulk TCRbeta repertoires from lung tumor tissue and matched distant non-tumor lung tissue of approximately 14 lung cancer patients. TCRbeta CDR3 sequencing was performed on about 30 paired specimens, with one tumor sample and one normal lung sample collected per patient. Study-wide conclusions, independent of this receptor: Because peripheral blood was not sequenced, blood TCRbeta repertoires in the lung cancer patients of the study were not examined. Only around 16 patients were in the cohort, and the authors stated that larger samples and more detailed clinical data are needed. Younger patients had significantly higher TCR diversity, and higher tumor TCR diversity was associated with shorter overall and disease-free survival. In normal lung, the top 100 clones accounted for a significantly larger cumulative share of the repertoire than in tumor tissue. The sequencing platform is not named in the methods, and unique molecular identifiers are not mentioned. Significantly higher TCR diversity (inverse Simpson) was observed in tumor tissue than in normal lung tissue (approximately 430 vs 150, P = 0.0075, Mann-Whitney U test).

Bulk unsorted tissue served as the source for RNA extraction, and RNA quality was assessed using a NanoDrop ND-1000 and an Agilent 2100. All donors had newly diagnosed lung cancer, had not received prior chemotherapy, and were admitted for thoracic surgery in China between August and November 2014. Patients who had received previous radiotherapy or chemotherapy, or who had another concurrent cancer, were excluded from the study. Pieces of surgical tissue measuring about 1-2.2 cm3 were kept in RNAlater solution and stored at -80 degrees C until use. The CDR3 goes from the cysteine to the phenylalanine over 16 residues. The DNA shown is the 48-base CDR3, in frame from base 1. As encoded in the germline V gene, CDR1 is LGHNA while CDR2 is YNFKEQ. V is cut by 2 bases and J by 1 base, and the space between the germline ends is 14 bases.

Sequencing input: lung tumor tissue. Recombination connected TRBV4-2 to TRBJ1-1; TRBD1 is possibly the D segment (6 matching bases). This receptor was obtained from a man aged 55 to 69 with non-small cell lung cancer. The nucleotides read TGTGCCAGCAGCCAAAATGTACGGGGGCCGAACACTGAAGCTTTCTTT. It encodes CASSQNVRGPNTEAFF.